A single sample is the source of the 7 T cell receptor beta chains below, sequenced in a study of CD8 T cells in Susac syndrome. RNA was extracted with the RNeasy kit, and a quantity of 0.5 to 1 ug was reverse transcribed using random hexamers. TCRdb called the immunoSEQ multiplex PCR reads again in MiXCR, with one record for every CDR3 protein. This sample has 90,000 or so distinct CDR3 sequences, with 85% to 95% found just once. Sequenced input: CD8+ T cells from PBMCs. The receptors were sampled from a human donor in good health.

The gene calls are TRBV7-9 and TRBJ1-2; D unclear. The ends were cut back, 4 bases at V and 3 bases at J, with 12 bases in the middle. Looked up from germline, CDR1 is SEHNR and CDR2 is FQNEAQ (reference sequence). The CDR3 spans 14 residues. The CDR3 DNA reads as TGTGCCAGCAGCTCTTTGGACCGAGACTATGGCTACACCTTC. Protein product: CASSSLDRDYGYTF.

The chain carries TRBV9 and TRBJ1-4; D uncertain. V dropped 3 bases and J dropped 0 bases, with 9 bases sitting between them. The CDR3 loop spans 15 amino acids. CDR1 is SGDLS, CDR2 YYNGEE, per germline. The chain's CDR3 is CASSAGSPTNEKLFF. CDR3 bases: TGTGCCAGCAGCGCGGGTTCTCCAACTAATGAAAAACTGTTTTTT.

The chain links TRBV7-9 to TRBJ2-3; TRBD2 agrees at 7 bases. The J segment lost 10 bases and the V segment lost 5 bases, leaving 9 bases of the junction unmatched. The CDR3 length is 13 residues. In germline, CDR1 is SEHNR, CDR2 FQNEAQ (reference sequence). In nucleotides, the CDR3 is TGTGCCAGCAGCCCCCTGGGGAGGGCTTCGCAGTATTTT. Translating gives CASSPLGRASQYF.

The chain couples TRBV4-1 to TRBJ1-5; D remains unclear. Trimming took off 0 bases at V and 2 bases at J, with 8 bases between the two ends. The CDR3 totals 15 residues. In germline, CDR1 is MGHRA, CDR2 YSYEKL. CDR3 region: CASSQDMGGNQPQHF. For the CDR3, the DNA is TGCGCCAGCAGCCAAGATATGGGCGGCAATCAGCCCCAGCATTTT.

The chain joins TRBV13 to TRBJ1-1; 7 bases map to TRBD1. This CDR3 contains 16 residues. Germline loops: CDR1 PRHDT, CDR2 FYEKMQ (reference sequence). Losses at the gene ends were 8 bases for V and 2 bases for J; bases not matched to a gene: 14. CDR3: CASELTTGTVNTEAFF. CDR3 bases: TGTGCCAGCGAATTAACAACCGGGACAGTAAACACTGAAGCTTTCTTT.

CDR3 in DNA: TGTGCCAGCAGTTTTGGCGGGGGGGCAGCCGATACGCAGTATTTT. This gives the protein CASSFGGGAADTQYF. The V and J genes are TRBV27 and TRBJ2-3; 9 bases agree with TRBD2. This CDR3 has 15 residues. Per the germline V gene, CDR1 is MNHEY and CDR2 is SMNVEV (reference sequence). The J segment lost 6 bases and the V segment lost 3 bases, leaving 7 bases of the junction unmatched.

The CDR3 region is CSARAPAANTGELFF. Written as DNA, the CDR3 is TGCAGTGCTAGAGCCCCAGCTGCGAACACCGGGGAGCTGTTTTTT. V and J are TRBV20-1 and TRBJ2-2; D is ambiguous. Trimming stripped 1 base from V and 0 bases from J, with 9 bases between. The CDR3 totals 15 residues. From germline, CDR1 is DFQATT and CDR2 SNEGSKA (reference sequence).